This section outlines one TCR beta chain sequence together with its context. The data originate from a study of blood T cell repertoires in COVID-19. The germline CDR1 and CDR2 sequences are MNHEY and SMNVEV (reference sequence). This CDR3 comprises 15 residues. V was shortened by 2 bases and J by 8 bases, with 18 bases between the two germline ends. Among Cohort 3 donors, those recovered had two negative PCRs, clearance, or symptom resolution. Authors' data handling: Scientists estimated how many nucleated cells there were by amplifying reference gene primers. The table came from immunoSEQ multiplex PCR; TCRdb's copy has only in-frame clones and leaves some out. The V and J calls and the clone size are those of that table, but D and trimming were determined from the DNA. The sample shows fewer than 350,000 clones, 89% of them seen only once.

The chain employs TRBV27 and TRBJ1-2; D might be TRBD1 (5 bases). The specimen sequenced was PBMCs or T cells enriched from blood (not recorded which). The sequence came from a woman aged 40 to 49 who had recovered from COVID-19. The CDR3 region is CASSLGLSGRGGYTF. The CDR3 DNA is TGTGCCAGCAGTTTAGGCCTCTCGGGGCGGGGCGGCTACACCTTC.